The 22 T cell receptor beta chains below come from one sample, sequenced in a study of Tregs in tolerant kidney transplant recipients. Clones were sequenced by immunoSEQ multiplex PCR, and TCRdb holds only the in-frame ones, with some missing. This table holds tens of thousands of clones, 65% to 85% found once. Sequenced material: CD4+ T cells from blood. Every receptor here comes from a human donor in good health.

J is TRBJ2-3 and V is TRBV29-1, with D perhaps TRBD2 (6 bases). The germline gives CDR1 SQVTM, CDR2 ANQGSEA. The V and J ends lost 8 bases and 0 bases respectively, with 12 bases between them. This CDR3 comprises 13 residues. For the CDR3, the DNA is TGCAGCACTGGGACTTCTAGCACAGATACGCAGTATTTT. It is translated as CSTGTSSTDTQYF.

V and J are TRBV5-1 and TRBJ2-7; a possible D gene is TRBD2 (5 bases). CDR3 length: 14 residues. Germline V gene lookup returns CDR1 SGHRS and CDR2 YFSETQ. The V and J ends lost 0 bases and 6 bases respectively, with 13 bases between them. The CDR3 coding sequence is TGCGCCAGCAGCTTGGAACCCGGGGTAAGCGAGCAGTACTTC. Encoded protein: CASSLEPGVSEQYF.

This chain uses TRBV30 with TRBJ2-3; tentatively, D is TRBD2 (6 bases). This CDR3 comprises 13 residues. CDR1 is GTSNPN, CDR2 SVGIG, per germline (reference sequence). V shed 2 bases and J shed 6 bases, with 12 bases lying between them. In DNA, the CDR3 is TGTGCCTGGAGTAGGAGGAGGGAGGATACGCAGTATTTT. Amino acids: CAWSRRREDTQYF.

J is TRBJ2-1 and V is TRBV11-2, with 8 bases matching TRBD1. This CDR3 spans 12 amino acids. The germline V gene has CDR1 SGHAT and CDR2 FQNNGV. J lost 7 bases, V lost 5 bases, and 1 base had no gene match. DNA of the CDR3: TGTGCCAGCAGCCGACAGGGGAATGAGCAGTTCTTC. Translating gives CASSRQGNEQFF.

J is TRBJ2-1 and V is TRBV18; 9 bases line up with TRBD2. The V and J ends lost 3 bases and 4 bases, in that order; junction bases with no gene match: 4. This CDR3 contains 15 residues. Germline CDR1 and CDR2: KGHSH and LQKENI. CDR3 nucleotide sequence: TGTGCCAGCTCACCCGGGACTAGCAGATACAATGAGCAGTTCTTC. Protein sequence: CASSPGTSRYNEQFF.

This clone was observed a handful of times. The chain recombines TRBV29-1 with TRBJ1-1; TRBD1 might be the D (5 bases). Germline CDR1 and CDR2: SQVTM and ANQGSEA. The CDR3 covers 12 residues. Trimming removed 4 bases from V and 11 bases from J, with 17 bases in between. The CDR3 DNA follows: TGCAGCGTTGCGGGGGACGGACAAAATGCTTTCTTT. It translates to CSVAGDGQNAFF.

This rearrangement joins TRBV30 to TRBJ1-1; 8 bases align to TRBD1. This CDR3 has 16 residues. The V and J ends lost 0 bases and 4 bases, in that order; junction bases with no gene match: 10. Per germline, CDR1 GTSNPN and CDR2 SVGIG (reference sequence). This CDR3 is CAWSVGAAGGFTEAFF. The CDR3 DNA reads TGTGCCTGGAGTGTTGGGGCTGCAGGGGGCTTCACTGAAGCTTTCTTT.

V usage is TRBV27 and J usage is TRBJ1-1; no clear D gene. The CDR3 length is 12 residues. Germline values: CDR1 MNHEY, CDR2 SMNVEV (reference sequence). The V and J ends lost 6 bases and 10 bases respectively, with 15 bases between them. CDR3 loop: CASRLKANAAFF. DNA for the CDR3: TGTGCCAGCAGATTGAAGGCCAATGCAGCTTTCTTT.

This chain connects TRBV27 to TRBJ2-3; 11 bases match TRBD2. This CDR3 region has 18 residues. Losses at the gene ends were 3 bases for V and 8 bases for J; bases not matched to a gene: 16. Germline loops: CDR1 MNHEY, CDR2 SMNVEV (reference sequence). The CDR3: CASSFKRAGSGGAGTQYF. Written as DNA, the CDR3 is TGTGCCAGCAGTTTTAAGAGGGCTGGTAGCGGGGGGGCGGGTACGCAGTATTTT.

This clone was detected a few times. V and J are TRBV27 and TRBJ1-2, with 8 bases that match TRBD1. CDR3 size: 16 residues. Per the germline V gene, CDR1 is MNHEY and CDR2 is SMNVEV (reference sequence). Trimming at V came to 9 bases and at J to 0 bases, leaving 12 bases not matched to a gene. This chain's CDR3 is CARVTGTGTSNYGYTF. The CDR3 bases are TGTGCCAGGGTGACGGGGACAGGCACATCTAACTATGGCTACACCTTC.

V usage is TRBV6-4 and J usage is TRBJ2-3, with 9 bases lining up with TRBD1. The trim removed 4 bases at V and 4 bases at J, leaving 6 bases unmatched. Germline V gives CDR1 MRHNA, CDR2 SNTAGT. CDR3 length equals 15 residues. The CDR3 DNA reads TGTGCCAGCAGTGCGGGACAGGGTGGAGCAGATACGCAGTATTTT. As protein: CASSAGQGGADTQYF.

CDR3 DNA sequence: TGTGCCAGCAGCTTACAATCAGGGACGGAGACCCAGTACTTC. This codes for CASSLQSGTETQYF. The J gene is TRBJ2-5, the V gene TRBV7-2; TRBD1 or TRBD2 may be the D gene (5 bases each). The CDR3 covers 14 residues. The V gene lost 2 bases and the J gene lost 5 bases, with 12 bases spanning the gap. The germline gives CDR1 SGHTA, CDR2 FQGNSA.

The CDR3 DNA reads as TGTGCCAGTAGTATTAGGGTCGGTAGGGGCAATCAGCCCCAGCATTTT. Protein sequence: CASSIRVGRGNQPQHF. The gene calls are TRBV19 and TRBJ1-5; D ambiguous. This CDR3 comprises 16 residues. Per germline, CDR1 LNHDA and CDR2 SQIVND (reference sequence). V was cut by 3 bases and J by 2 bases, with 14 bases left in between.

This clone has a single count. This chain connects TRBV12-5 to TRBJ2-3; TRBD2 agrees at 10 bases. With V trimmed by 6 bases and J by 6 bases, 12 bases remained unmatched. This CDR3 is built from 16 residues. Germline V gives CDR1 LGHNT, CDR2 FRNRAP. CDR3 loop: CASGPQGTSVKDTQYF. In nucleotides, the CDR3 is TGTGCTAGTGGCCCTCAAGGGACTAGCGTGAAGGATACGCAGTATTTT.

V and J are TRBV11-2 and TRBJ2-5, with 7 bases identical to TRBD1. The V gene's germline CDR1 is SGHAT and CDR2 FQNNGV. Trimming cost V 5 bases and J 1 base; bases outside gene matches: 1. CDR3 length: 13 amino acids. CDR3 protein: CASSKGAQETQYF. The CDR3 region has the DNA TGTGCCAGCAGCAAGGGGGCCCAAGAGACCCAGTACTTC.

The V and J genes are TRBV18 and TRBJ2-5; D is unresolved. The germline V and J ends were trimmed by 3 bases and 2 bases, with 7 bases remaining between them. The germline gives CDR1 KGHSH, CDR2 LQKENI. CDR3 length: 13 amino acids. This chain's CDR3 is CASSPTTQETQYF. CDR3 nucleotides: TGTGCCAGCTCACCCACTACGCAAGAGACCCAGTACTTC.

CDR3 in DNA: TGTGCCAGCAGTTACTCTGTTCCAGGGAGCGAGCAGTACTTC. As protein: CASSYSVPGSEQYF. J is TRBJ2-7 and V is TRBV6-5, with D tentatively TRBD1 or TRBD2 (5 bases each). The V gene lost 0 bases and the J gene lost 6 bases, with 12 bases spanning the gap. CDR1 is MNHEY and CDR2 is SVGAGI in the germline V gene. CDR3 length: 14 residues.

The chain combines TRBV18 with TRBJ2-7, with 8 positions matching TRBD2. CDR1 KGHSH and CDR2 LQKENI come from the germline V gene. CDR3 length equals 17 residues. With V trimmed by 3 bases and J by 0 bases, 10 bases remained unmatched. CDR3 residues: CASSPKPGTRSSYEQYF. The DNA for the CDR3 is TGTGCCAGCTCACCCAAACCCGGGACTAGGAGCTCCTACGAGCAGTACTTC.

This rearrangement joins TRBV10-3 to TRBJ2-3; either TRBD1 or TRBD2 may fit D (6 bases each). V lost 9 bases and J 2 bases, leaving 21 bases between the germline ends. The CDR3 has 16 amino acids. CDR1 and CDR2 (germline): ENHRY, SYGVKD. The CDR3: CAMSLLGGSHTDTQYF. CDR3 bases: TGTGCCATGAGCCTACTAGGGGGGTCCCACACAGATACGCAGTATTTT.

This chain uses TRBV4-2 with TRBJ2-2; 10 bases agree with TRBD2. The germline gives CDR1 LGHNA, CDR2 YNFKEQ. Germline trimming cut 1 base from V and 8 bases from J; bases unmatched to any gene: 7. This CDR3 is built from 16 residues. CDR3 DNA: TGTGCCAGCAGCCAAGGAGCTAGCGGGAGTTCAGGGGAGCTGTTTTTT. As protein: CASSQGASGSSGELFF.

The V and J genes are TRBV20-1 and TRBJ2-7; D uncertain. This CDR3 is 10 amino acids long. Germline V gene lookup returns CDR1 DFQATT and CDR2 SNEGSKA (reference sequence). The V gene lost 6 bases and the J gene lost 6 bases, with 9 bases spanning the gap. Written as DNA, the CDR3 is TGCAGTGCAGCCACCAGCGAGCAGTACTTC. Its protein product is CSAATSEQYF.

The chain carries TRBV19 and TRBJ2-5, with TRBD2 identical over 8 bases. The CDR3 consists of 15 residues. J was trimmed by 2 bases and V by 4 bases; bases with no gene match: 6. Germline-derived CDR1 and CDR2 are LNHDA and SQIVND (reference sequence). The CDR3 spells CASSTRGARQETQYF. The CDR3 DNA reads as TGTGCCAGTAGTACGCGGGGGGCTCGACAAGAGACCCAGTACTTC.